The 22 T cell receptor beta chains in this list originate from one sample, sequenced in a study of control samples from healthy donors and cancer patients. Sequencing was performed with immunoSEQ multiplex PCR; in TCRdb, only in-frame clones are kept and a portion is missing. The sample yields about 160,000 clones, about 94% seen once. The sequenced material came from blood. Receptor source: a woman aged 40 to 50 in good health.

This clone occurred once. CDR3 sequence: CASSLVVTLDTGELFF. CDR3 nucleotide sequence: TGTGCCAGCAGCTTAGTGGTCACCTTAGACACCGGGGAGCTGTTTTTT. The chain uses TRBV7-2 and TRBJ2-2; D gene uncertain. V was trimmed by 1 base and J by 3 bases, leaving 12 bases between them. Germline loops: CDR1 SGHTA, CDR2 FQGNSA. The CDR3 length is 16 residues.

V gene TRBV6-6 combines with J gene TRBJ2-7; 9 nucleotides align to TRBD1. Germline-derived CDR1 and CDR2 are MNHNY and SVGAGI (reference sequence). The CDR3 spans 16 residues. The trim removed 0 bases at V and 3 bases at J, leaving 6 bases unmatched. Here the CDR3 DNA reads TGTGCCAGCAGTTACTCTTCCGGACAGGGGAACTACGAGCAGTACTTC. Its protein is CASSYSSGQGNYEQYF.

The chain recombines TRBV19 with TRBJ1-1; D possibly corresponds to TRBD1 (6 bases). In germline, CDR1 is LNHDA, CDR2 SQIVND (reference sequence). The V end lost 7 bases, the J end lost 1 base, and 22 bases lay between the germline ends. The CDR3 loop spans 17 amino acids. CDR3 region: CASTLPGVGQRNTEAFF. The CDR3 bases are TGTGCCAGTACTCTACCCGGTGTGGGACAAAGGAACACTGAAGCTTTCTTT.

CDR3 amino acids: CATSRDRWNTEAFF. CDR3 nucleotides: TGTGCCACCAGCAGAGATCGGTGGAACACTGAAGCTTTCTTT. The chain combines TRBV15 with TRBJ1-1; no reliable D call. The CDR3 extends over 14 amino acids. Between the trimmed V and J ends, which lost 0 bases and 1 base, there was a span of 6 bases. The V gene's germline CDR1 is LNHNV and CDR2 YYDKDF (reference sequence).

The chain uses TRBV9 and TRBJ2-4; D may correspond to TRBD1 or TRBD2 (5 bases each). Germline CDR1 reads SGDLS; CDR2 reads YYNGEE. The V gene lost 7 bases and the J gene lost 2 bases, with 16 bases spanning the gap. This CDR3 comprises 15 residues. The CDR3 DNA is TGTGCCAGCGGCCCCAGTGGGGGATCCAAAAACATTCAGTACTTC. Amino acid sequence: CASGPSGGSKNIQYF.

The J gene is TRBJ2-3, the V gene TRBV6-2 or TRBV6-3; D tentatively reads TRBD1 or TRBD2 (5 bases each). The V gene's germline CDR1 is MNHEY and CDR2 SVGEGT. The CDR3 length is 16 residues. Trimming cost V 2 bases and J 5 bases, with 17 bases left between them. The CDR3 spells CASSYPNGAGRDTQYF. The CDR3 DNA is TGTGCCAGCAGTTACCCAAACGGGGCAGGCAGAGATACGCAGTATTTT.

The rearrangement links TRBV12-5 to TRBJ2-3; D is uncertain. The CDR3 is 12 amino acids. The V end was cut by 4 bases, the J end by 7 bases, with 9 bases between. Germline V lookup: CDR1 LGHNT, CDR2 FRNRAP. This CDR3 reads CASGSGWNTQYF. In DNA form, the CDR3 reads TGTGCTAGTGGTTCCGGGTGGAATACGCAGTATTTT.

The gene calls are TRBV6-2 or TRBV6-3 and TRBJ1-2; possibly TRBD1 for D (6 bases). Between the trimmed V and J ends, which lost 6 bases and 7 bases, there was a span of 27 bases. CDR1 is MNHEY, CDR2 SVGEGT, per germline. CDR3 length: 17 amino acids. The CDR3 coding sequence is TGTGCCAGCAGCCCCCGCAGGGGAAACCGGGGGACCGGTGGCTACACCTTC. Residues: CASSPRRGNRGTGGYTF.

The chain employs TRBV7-8 and TRBJ1-1, with D unclear. Looked up from germline, CDR1 is SGHVS and CDR2 is FQNEAQ. V lost 1 base and J 0 bases, leaving 6 bases between the germline ends. CDR3 length: 14 residues. CDR3 in DNA: TGTGCCAGCAGCTTAGGGGTTATGAACACTGAAGCTTTCTTT. This sequence encodes CASSLGVMNTEAFF.

The rearrangement uses TRBV20-1 and TRBJ1-1, with D unclear. V lost 6 bases to trimming and J lost 1 base, with 6 bases between them. This CDR3 contains 11 residues. Per the germline V gene, CDR1 is DFQATT and CDR2 is SNEGSKA (reference sequence). CDR3 loop: CSASPNTEAFF. CDR3 nucleotide sequence: TGCAGTGCCTCACCGAACACTGAAGCTTTCTTT.

This clone was counted once. The V call is TRBV9, the J call TRBJ1-2, with 12 positions matching TRBD1. The CDR3 length is 16 residues. Trimming removed 3 bases from V and 8 bases from J; junction bases left unmatched: 11. Germline V gene lookup returns CDR1 SGDLS and CDR2 YYNGEE. The CDR3 loop is CASSGWPGQGAVGYTF. The CDR3 DNA reads TGTGCCAGCAGCGGCTGGCCGGGACAGGGGGCAGTAGGCTACACCTTC. The whole variable domain, remainder taken from reference TRBV9 and TRBJ1-2, is DSGVTQTPKHLITATGQRVTLRCSPRSGDLSVYWYQQSLDQGLQFLIQYYNGEERAKGNILERFSAQQFPDLHSELNLSSLELGDSALYFCASSGWPGQGAVGYTFGSGTRLTVV.

J is TRBJ1-5 and V is TRBV2; no clear D gene. Germline CDR1 is SNHLY and CDR2 is FYNNEI. V lost 4 bases and J lost 0, with 7 bases in between. CDR3 length equals 14 residues. CDR3 in amino acids: CASSGENSNQPQHF. CDR3 nucleotides: TGTGCCAGCAGTGGGGAGAATAGCAATCAGCCCCAGCATTTT. The entire variable domain, with the rest obtained from reference TRBV2 and TRBJ1-5, is as follows: EPEVTQTPSHQVTQMGQEVILRCVPISNHLYFYWYRQILGQKVEFLVSFYNNEISEKSEIFDDQFSVERPDGSNFTLKIRSTKLEDSAMYFCASSGENSNQPQHFGDGTRLSIL.

This chain joins TRBV19 and TRBJ1-5, with a weak D call TRBD1 (5 bases). This CDR3 has 14 amino acids. CDR1 is LNHDA, CDR2 SQIVND, per germline (reference sequence). Trimming pared 5 bases from V and 7 bases from J, leaving 15 bases between. The CDR3 nucleotides read TGTGCCAGTAGTTGGGACCCCCAGGGACAGCCCCAGCATTTT. Protein product: CASSWDPQGQPQHF.

V usage is TRBV19 and J usage is TRBJ2-5; 9 nucleotides agree with TRBD1. CDR1 is LNHDA and CDR2 is SQIVND in the germline V gene (reference sequence). Germline trimming cut 5 bases from V and 2 bases from J; bases unmatched to any gene: 0. The CDR3 sequence is 13 residues long. The CDR3 reads CASSGTGQETQYF. CDR3 bases: TGTGCCAGTAGTGGGACAGGGCAAGAGACCCAGTACTTC.

The chain links TRBV3-1 (or the pseudogene TRBV3-2) to TRBJ2-5; 7 nucleotides line up with TRBD2. J was trimmed by 2 bases and V by 0 bases; bases with no gene match: 6. From germline, CDR1 is LGHDT and CDR2 YNNKEL (reference sequence). The CDR3 contains 16 residues. CDR3 coding DNA: TGTGCCAGCAGCCAAGATCGCGCAGCGGGGCAAGAGACCCAGTACTTC. It yields the protein CASSQDRAAGQETQYF.

J is TRBJ1-5 and V is TRBV5-1, with D possibly TRBD1 on 5 matching bases. CDR1 and CDR2 from the germline V gene are SGHRS and YFSETQ. The V end lost 4 bases, the J end lost 3 bases, and 14 bases lay between the germline ends. The CDR3 contains 15 residues. CDR3 in DNA: TGCGCCAGCAGCCCGACGGGGGGGAACAATCAGCCCCAGCATTTT. Its protein product is CASSPTGGNNQPQHF. Using reference TRBV5-1 and TRBJ1-5 for the parts outside the CDR3, the full variable domain is KAGVTQTPRYLIKTRGQQVTLSCSPISGHRSVSWYQQTPGQGLQFLFEYFSETQRNKGNFPGRFSGRQFSNSRSEMNVSTLELGDSALYLCASSPTGGNNQPQHFGDGTRLSIL.

The chain uses TRBV11-3 and TRBJ1-3; D gene unclear. This CDR3 is built from 13 residues. The germline gives CDR1 SGHNT, CDR2 YENEEA. The V and J ends lost 1 base and 3 bases respectively, with 4 bases between them. CDR3 protein: CASSLGLGNTIYF. CDR3 nucleotide sequence: TGTGCCAGCAGCTTAGGCCTTGGAAACACCATATATTTT.

The rearrangement uses TRBV7-3 and TRBJ1-2; no clear D. The CDR3 extends over 13 amino acids. Germline loops: CDR1 SGHTA, CDR2 FQGTGA. With 3 bases removed from V and 6 bases from J, the gap between germline ends came to 11 bases. DNA for the CDR3: TGTGCCAGCAGCTTCACCGGGAAGGATGGCTACACCTTC. Translated: CASSFTGKDGYTF.

This clone was detected a few times. The gene calls are TRBV5-6 and TRBJ2-7; 16 bases line up with TRBD2. Trimming cost V 0 bases and J 1 base; bases outside gene matches: 7. The CDR3 covers 19 residues. Germline V gene data show CDR1 as SGHDT and CDR2 as YYEEEE. The CDR3 DNA reads TGTGCCAGCAGCTTGGAGGGACTAGCGGGAGGGGTGGGGTCCTACGAGCAGTACTTC. Amino acid sequence: CASSLEGLAGGVGSYEQYF.

The rearrangement links TRBV25-1 to TRBJ1-1; 7 nucleotides line up with TRBD1. Looked up from germline, CDR1 is MGHDK and CDR2 is SYGVNS. The CDR3 covers 16 residues. J lost 0 bases, V lost 2 bases, and 6 bases had no gene match. The DNA for the CDR3 is TGTGCCAGCAGTGAAATAAAACAGGGGATGAACACTGAAGCTTTCTTT. Amino acid sequence: CASSEIKQGMNTEAFF.

J is TRBJ1-6 and V is TRBV7-9; D gene uncertain. CDR1 is SEHNR and CDR2 is FQNEAQ in the germline V gene (reference sequence). Trimming took 5 bases from V and 4 from J, leaving 12 bases between them. The CDR3 sequence is 15 residues long. The DNA of the CDR3 is TGTGCCAGCAGCCCGGCTGCGACTTATAATTCACCCCTCCACTTT. It is translated as CASSPAATYNSPLHF.

This chain connects TRBV29-1 to TRBJ1-2; 10 bases are shared with TRBD1. Trimming removed 7 bases from V and 10 bases from J; junction bases left unmatched: 6. The germline V gene has CDR1 SQVTM and CDR2 ANQGSEA. There are 11 residues in the CDR3. This CDR3 is CSGGTGADYTF. The CDR3 DNA follows: TGCAGCGGGGGGACAGGGGCCGACTACACCTTC.